The 7 T cell receptor beta chains in this list originate from one sample, sequenced in a study of technical replicates of blood from a handful of donors. Assay: immunoSEQ multiplex PCR; the TCRdb copy retains only in-frame clones and omits some. The sample includes tens of thousands of clones, 95% to 97% of them seen just once. The sequencing sample was made of T cells isolated from PBMCs. All receptors come from a human donor in good health.

The gene calls are TRBV27 and TRBJ2-7, with 12 bases identical to TRBD1. Trimming took 4 bases from V and 3 from J; bases not matched to a gene: 7. The germline gives CDR1 MNHEY, CDR2 SMNVEV (reference sequence). The CDR3 spans 16 residues. The CDR3 is CASSSRDRGLFYEQYF. The CDR3 coding sequence is TGTGCCAGCAGTTCGCGGGACAGGGGGCTCTTCTACGAGCAGTACTTC.

This chain links TRBV28 with TRBJ2-5; 8 nucleotides align to TRBD1. CDR1 is MDHEN, CDR2 SYDVKM, per germline. Unmatched junction bases numbered 14, after V lost 6 bases and J lost 5 bases. The CDR3 spans 16 residues. CDR3 bases: TGTGCCAGCAGCGGACAGGGAATTTTTATCGGGGAGACCCAGTACTTC. Its translation: CASSGQGIFIGETQYF.

The chain links TRBV18 to TRBJ2-1; D is undetermined. The CDR3 runs 12 residues. With 3 bases removed from V and 6 bases from J, the gap between germline ends came to 6 bases. Germline V gene sequence: CDR1 KGHSH, CDR2 LQKENI. For the CDR3, the DNA is TGTGCCAGCTCACCCTACCTCAATGAGCAGTTCTTC. Translating it yields CASSPYLNEQFF.

This clone was seen only once. A read error may account for a junction end that differs from germline. This same CDR3 is encoded by further DNA sequences in the sample. The CDR3 sequence: CASSLATGDQPQHF. The CDR3 coding sequence is TGCGCCAGCAGCTTGGCTACAGGGGATCAGCCCCAACATTTT. The V and J genes are TRBV5-1 and TRBJ1-5, with 7 nucleotides matching TRBD1. This CDR3 comprises 14 residues. Germline CDR1 SGHRS, CDR2 YFSETQ.

This chain connects TRBV18 to TRBJ2-7; 12 bases fit TRBD2. V shed 8 bases and J 5 bases; nucleotides not matched to a gene: 4. Germline CDR1 KGHSH, CDR2 LQKENI. The CDR3 loop spans 13 amino acids. This CDR3 is CASTRLAGDEQYF. CDR3 coding DNA: TGTGCCAGCACAAGACTAGCGGGAGACGAGCAGTACTTC.

The chain carries TRBV23-1 and TRBJ2-1, with 8 positions matching TRBD1. TRBV23-1 falls under the ORF class, with uncertain function. CDR3 length equals 16 residues. J lost 8 bases, V lost 2 bases, and 11 bases had no gene match. The CDR3 DNA reads as TGCGCCAGCAGTCAAAAGGGCGCAGGGGGCCAAGATGAGCAGTTCTTC. As protein: CASSQKGAGGQDEQFF.

The chain combines TRBV5-5 with TRBJ1-1; D perhaps matches TRBD1 (6 bases). This CDR3 region has 16 residues. Looked up from germline, CDR1 is SGHKS and CDR2 is YYEKEE (reference sequence). The ends were cut back, 3 bases at V and 6 bases at J, with 21 bases in the middle. The CDR3 spells CASSSGSTGLLAEAFF. The CDR3, as DNA: TGTGCCAGCAGCTCGGGATCAACAGGGTTGCTTGCTGAAGCTTTCTTT.